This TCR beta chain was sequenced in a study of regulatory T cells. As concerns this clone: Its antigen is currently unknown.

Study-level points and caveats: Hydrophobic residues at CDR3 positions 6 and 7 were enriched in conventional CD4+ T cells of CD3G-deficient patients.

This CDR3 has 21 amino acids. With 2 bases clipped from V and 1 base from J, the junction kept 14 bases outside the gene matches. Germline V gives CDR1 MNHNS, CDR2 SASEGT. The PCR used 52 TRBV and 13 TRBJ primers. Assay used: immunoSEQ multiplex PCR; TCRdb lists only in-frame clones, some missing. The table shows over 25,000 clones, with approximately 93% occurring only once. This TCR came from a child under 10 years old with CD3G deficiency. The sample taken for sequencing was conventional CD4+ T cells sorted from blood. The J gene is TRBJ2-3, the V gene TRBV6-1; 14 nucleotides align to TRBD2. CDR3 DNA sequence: TGTGCCAGCAGTGAACGTCTCGCGTCGACTAGCGGGAGGGCGCGCACAGATACGCAGTATTTT. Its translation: CASSERLASTSGRARTDTQYF.